The next 15 T cell receptor beta chains were all read from a single sample in a study of CD8 T cells in ankylosing spondylitis. Via MiXCR, TCRdb re-called the 5' RACE reads, giving one row per CDR3 protein. The sample shows 55,000 or so distinct CDR3 sequences, approximately 7% of them seen only once. Sequenced: blood, either unsorted or a sorted T cell fraction (not recorded which). These receptors were obtained from a female donor with ankylosing spondylitis or in good health (not recorded which).

This clonotype was counted at least ten times. The chain uses TRBV5-1 and TRBJ1-2; TRBD1 matches at 9 bases. In germline, CDR1 is SGHRS, CDR2 YFSETQ. The J segment lost 3 bases and the V segment lost 4 bases, leaving 7 bases of the junction unmatched. This CDR3 has 15 residues. CDR3: CASSPTGGVDYGYTF. The CDR3 bases are TGCGCCAGCAGCCCGACAGGGGGGGTGGACTATGGCTACACCTTC. The variable domain in full, completed from reference TRBV5-1 and TRBJ1-2, reads KAGVTQTPRYLIKTRGQQVTLSCSPISGHRSVSWYQQTPGQGLQFLFEYFSETQRNKGNFPGRFSGRQFSNSRSEMNVSTLELGDSALYLCASSPTGGVDYGYTFGSGTRLTVV.

This clonotype was observed many times. The gene calls are TRBV12-3 or TRBV12-4 and TRBJ1-5; D gene ambiguous. V was pared by 7 bases and J by 12 bases, with 16 bases between. The CDR3 has 12 residues. The CDR3 DNA follows: TGTGCCAGCATTTCCGGGGATGGGCTCCAGCATTTT. Its translation: CASISGDGLQHF.

The V call is TRBV12-3 or TRBV12-4, the J call TRBJ1-1; TRBD1 is a possible D gene (5 bases). With 5 bases removed from V and 4 bases from J, the gap between germline ends came to 17 bases. The CDR3 is made up of 15 amino acids. CDR3 region: CASSPWGERSTEAFF. In DNA form, the CDR3 reads TGTGCCAGCAGTCCCTGGGGGGAAAGGAGCACTGAAGCTTTCTTT.

This clonotype was seen repeatedly, ten times or more. This chain links TRBV6-5 with TRBJ1-5; D is possibly TRBD1 (5 bases). CDR1 and CDR2 (germline): MNHEY, SVGAGI. The V end was cut by 8 bases, the J end by 3 bases, with 8 bases between. This CDR3 has 12 amino acids. CDR3 loop: CASWGNNQPQHF. In nucleotides, the CDR3 is TGTGCCAGCTGGGGGAACAATCAGCCCCAGCATTTT.

This clonotype has more than one count but fewer than ten. The chain has TRBV3-1 and TRBJ1-5; D gene ambiguous. CDR3 length equals 15 residues. With 0 bases removed from V and 2 bases from J, the gap between germline ends came to 8 bases. Germline-derived CDR1 and CDR2 are LGHDT and YNNKEL (reference sequence). CDR3 protein: CASSQEGGGNQPQHF. CDR3 sequence (DNA): TGTGCCAGCAGCCAAGAAGGTGGGGGCAATCAGCCCCAGCATTTT. Complete variable domain (other parts from reference TRBV3-1 and TRBJ1-5): DTAVSQTPKYLVTQMGNDKSIKCEQNLGHDTMYWYKQDSKKFLKIMFSYNNKELIINETVPNRFSPKSPDKAHLNLHINSLELGDSAVYFCASSQEGGGNQPQHFGDGTRLSIL.

This clonotype was observed many times. This chain links TRBV12-3 or TRBV12-4 with TRBJ1-2; D is perhaps TRBD1 (6 bases). This CDR3 contains 15 residues. Trimming removed 3 bases at V and 0 bases at J, with 11 bases between. CDR3 in amino acids: CASSLYRAANYGYTF. Written as DNA, the CDR3 is TGTGCCAGCAGTTTGTACAGGGCGGCTAACTATGGCTACACCTTC.

This clonotype was detected many times. The CDR3 reads CASSLHGETTDTQYF. CDR3 bases: TGCGCCAGCAGCCTCCACGGGGAAACCACAGATACGCAGTATTTT. The chain is built from TRBV5-1 and TRBJ2-3, with D perhaps matching TRBD2 (5 bases). The germline V and J ends were trimmed by 4 bases and 2 bases, with 14 bases remaining between them. CDR3 length: 15 residues. Germline assignment: CDR1 SGHRS and CDR2 YFSETQ.

The sample holds many counts of this clonotype. J is TRBJ1-2 and V is TRBV3-1; 7 nucleotides agree with TRBD1. Germline lookup yields CDR1 LGHDT and CDR2 YNNKEL (reference sequence). CDR3 size: 14 residues. V was clipped by 1 base and J by 5 bases; unmatched bases: 4. CDR3 coding DNA: TGTGCCAGCAGCCAAGCACCGGGACAGTATGGCTACACCTTC. It encodes CASSQAPGQYGYTF.

In this sample, this clonotype turned up a few times. V and J are TRBV28 and TRBJ1-2, with unresolved D. V was shortened by 2 bases and J by 6 bases, with 16 bases between the two germline ends. The germline CDR1 and CDR2 sequences are MDHEN and SYDVKM. The CDR3 covers 15 residues. Here the CDR3 DNA reads TGTGCCAGCAGTTTAGTACCCCACAAATATAATGGCTACACCTTC. It is translated as CASSLVPHKYNGYTF.

This clonotype has a count of ten or more. The rearrangement uses TRBV12-3 or TRBV12-4 and TRBJ2-5; D perhaps matches TRBD1 (5 bases). The V gene lost 7 bases and the J gene lost 1 base, with 13 bases spanning the gap. The CDR3 is 14 residues long. In DNA form, the CDR3 reads TGTGCCAGCACCCTACGGACACCCCAAGAGACCCAGTACTTC. It translates to CASTLRTPQETQYF.

This clonotype was seen only a few times. V gene TRBV5-1 combines with J gene TRBJ2-1, with D possibly TRBD1 on 5 matching bases. The CDR3 loop spans 14 amino acids. Per the germline V gene, CDR1 is SGHRS and CDR2 is YFSETQ. The V end was cut by 1 base, the J end by 6 bases, with 11 bases between. CDR3 nucleotide sequence: TGCGCCAGCAGCTTGATACAGGATGGCAATGAGCAGTTCTTC. It translates to CASSLIQDGNEQFF.

This clonotype was seen repeatedly, ten times or more. The V call is TRBV7-8, the J call TRBJ2-5, with TRBD2 matching over 7 bases. With V trimmed by 3 bases and J by 5 bases, 3 bases remained unmatched. The CDR3 has 13 amino acids. The germline gives CDR1 SGHVS, CDR2 FQNEAQ. The CDR3 nucleotides are TGTGCCAGCAGCTTTGCGGGAGCGGAGACCCAGTACTTC. Translated: CASSFAGAETQYF.

This clonotype was seen ten or more times. The chain uses TRBV19 and TRBJ1-5; no clear D gene. Germline CDR1 LNHDA, CDR2 SQIVND (reference sequence). V lost 6 bases and J lost 3, with 15 bases in between. The CDR3 is 15 amino acids. CDR3 sequence: CASSKTGRPNQPQHF. The CDR3 region has the DNA TGTGCCAGTAGCAAAACGGGGAGACCCAATCAGCCCCAGCATTTT.

A few counts support this clonotype. The genes are TRBV7-2 and TRBJ2-1; 8 bases fit TRBD2. Trimming removed 3 bases from V and 4 bases from J; junction bases left unmatched: 2. This CDR3 has 14 amino acids. The germline V gene encodes CDR1 SGHTA and CDR2 FQGNSA. CDR3 sequence: CASSFLAGYNEQFF. CDR3 nucleotide sequence: TGTGCCAGCAGCTTCCTAGCGGGTTACAATGAGCAGTTCTTC.

Ten or more counts support this clonotype. The V and J genes are TRBV5-1 and TRBJ2-2, with D perhaps TRBD1 (5 bases). The CDR3 totals 13 residues. The ends were cut back, 1 base at V and 7 bases at J, with 8 bases in the middle. CDR1 is SGHRS and CDR2 is YFSETQ in the germline V gene. The DNA of the CDR3 is TGCGCCAGCAGCTTGTTAGGGGTCGGGGAGCTGTTTTTT. Translating gives CASSLLGVGELFF.